Below, 14 T cell receptor beta chains from the same sample are listed, as sequenced in a study of T cells of healthy individuals. TCRdb ran MiXCR on the 5' RACE reads and lists one entry per CDR3 protein. The data contain about 53,000 distinct CDR3 sequences, approximately 15% of them singletons. Receptors were obtained from a human donor in good health.

CDR3 in DNA: TGCAGTGCTAGAGGAGGGTCAGTCTGGTATTCACCCCTCCACTTT. Translation: CSARGGSVWYSPLHF. This chain links TRBV20-1 with TRBJ1-6, with D uncertain. The CDR3 has 15 residues. The V gene lost 1 base and the J gene lost 8 bases, with 15 bases spanning the gap. Germline loops: CDR1 DFQATT, CDR2 SNEGSKA (reference sequence).

The J gene is TRBJ2-1, the V gene TRBV11-2; 11 bases are shared with TRBD2. J was trimmed by 7 bases and V by 4 bases; bases with no gene match: 9. The CDR3 is made up of 16 amino acids. CDR1 SGHAT and CDR2 FQNNGV come from the germline V gene. The CDR3 region has the DNA TGTGCCAGCAGCTCACCCGGGACTAGCGGATTTAATGAGCAGTTCTTC. Its protein product is CASSSPGTSGFNEQFF. Supplemented by reference TRBV11-2 and TRBJ2-1, the full variable domain reads EAGVAQSPRYKIIEKRQSVAFWCNPISGHATLYWYQQILGQGPKLLIQFQNNGVVDDSQLPKDRFSAERLKGVDSTLKIQPAKLEDSAVYLCASSSPGTSGFNEQFFGPGTRLTVL.

This clonotype was counted many times. CDR3 in DNA: TGTGCCAGTAGTATTCCTAGCGGGGGACTATCCTACGAGCAGTACTTC. Protein sequence: CASSIPSGGLSYEQYF. The rearrangement joins TRBV19 to TRBJ2-7; 10 positions match TRBD2. The CDR3 spans 16 residues. J was trimmed by 1 base and V by 3 bases; bases with no gene match: 6. CDR1 and CDR2 from the germline V gene are LNHDA and SQIVND (reference sequence).

This clonotype was observed a few times. V usage is TRBV2 and J usage is TRBJ2-6, with TRBD1 matching over 8 bases. CDR3 length equals 15 residues. The trim removed 4 bases at V and 3 bases at J, leaving 2 bases unmatched. Germline CDR1 reads SNHLY; CDR2 reads FYNNEI. CDR3 amino acids: CASSVRGLGANVLTF. CDR3 coding DNA: TGTGCCAGCAGTGTCAGGGGGCTTGGGGCCAACGTCCTGACTTTC.

This chain links TRBV5-8 with TRBJ1-3; D may be TRBD1 (5 bases). Trimming took off 4 bases at V and 2 bases at J, with 13 bases between the two ends. Germline lookup yields CDR1 SGHTS and CDR2 YDEGEE. CDR3 size: 15 residues. The CDR3, as DNA: TGTGCCAGCAGCGTGGGGACCAATACTGGAAACACCATATATTTT. Its protein is CASSVGTNTGNTIYF. The full variable domain, in which reference TRBV5-8 and TRBJ1-3 provide the parts outside the CDR3, is EAGVTQSPTHLIKTRGQQATLRCSPISGHTSVYWYQQALGLGLQFLLWYDEGEERNRGNFPPRFSGRQFPNYSSELNVNALELEDSALYLCASSVGTNTGNTIYFGEGSWLTVV.

The chain has TRBV4-3 and TRBJ2-6, with D hard to call. Germline assignment: CDR1 LGHNA and CDR2 YSLEER. Trimming removed 4 bases at V and 2 bases at J, with 9 bases between. The CDR3 spans 15 residues. In DNA, the CDR3 is TGCGCCAGCAGCCGAGAGTTTACTGGGGCCAACGTCCTGACTTTC. This encodes CASSREFTGANVLTF.

This clonotype was observed a handful of times. V is TRBV5-1 and J is TRBJ2-5; tentatively, D is TRBD2 (5 bases). The CDR3 runs to 15 residues. CDR1 and CDR2 (germline): SGHRS, YFSETQ. With 2 bases removed from V and 0 bases from J, the gap between germline ends came to 11 bases. CDR3 nucleotide sequence: TGCGCCAGCAGCTTCACTAGTCCCGACCAAGAGACCCAGTACTTC. It specifies CASSFTSPDQETQYF.

Only a few counts were recorded for this clonotype. The V call is TRBV7-9, the J call TRBJ2-5; D call uncertain. V lost 2 bases and J lost 5, with 6 bases in between. The CDR3 consists of 12 residues. Germline loops: CDR1 SEHNR, CDR2 FQNEAQ (reference sequence). The CDR3 nucleotides read TGTGCCAGCAGCTTAAGTTCGGAGACCCAGTACTTC. This encodes CASSLSSETQYF.

This clonotype was counted only a few times. The CDR3 protein is CSARDIRGRLETQYF. The CDR3 coding sequence is TGCAGTGCTAGAGATATACGGGGGCGGCTGGAGACCCAGTACTTC. The chain carries TRBV20-1 and TRBJ2-5; TRBD1 or TRBD2 may be the D gene (6 bases each). The CDR3 runs 15 residues. Trimming left V 0 bases short and J 5 bases short, with 16 bases between. The germline CDR1 and CDR2 sequences are DFQATT and SNEGSKA (reference sequence).

This clonotype was counted at least ten times. CDR3 in DNA: TGTGCCAGCAGCCGGCGGTACACCGGGGAGCTGTTTTTT. This sequence encodes CASSRRYTGELFF. The genes are TRBV27 and TRBJ2-2, with no clear D. V was cut by 6 bases and J by 3 bases, with 8 bases left in between. The CDR3 spans 13 residues. Germline lookup yields CDR1 MNHEY and CDR2 SMNVEV (reference sequence).

This clonotype has a count of ten or more. The rearrangement joins TRBV30 to TRBJ2-6; unclear D gene. The germline CDR1 and CDR2 sequences are GTSNPN and SVGIG (reference sequence). The CDR3 sequence is 16 residues long. The V and J ends lost 2 bases and 0 bases respectively, with 11 bases between them. CDR3 amino acids: CAWSQRMYSGANVLTF. In DNA, the CDR3 is TGTGCCTGGAGTCAGAGAATGTACTCTGGGGCCAACGTCCTGACTTTC.

V is TRBV5-1 and J is TRBJ2-7; a possible D gene is TRBD2 (5 bases). V lost 2 bases and J 3 bases, leaving 18 bases between the germline ends. CDR3 length: 16 residues. The germline gives CDR1 SGHRS, CDR2 YFSETQ. In DNA form, the CDR3 reads TGCGCCAGCAGCTTCAGTAGTGGTAGCGCGGACTACGAGCAGTACTTC. Translated: CASSFSSGSADYEQYF.

By proportion, this clonotype is medium-sized. V is TRBV29-1 and J is TRBJ2-2; the D gene is possibly TRBD2 (6 bases). The CDR3 totals 17 residues. Trimming removed 0 bases at V and 4 bases at J, with 18 bases between. Per germline, CDR1 SQVTM and CDR2 ANQGSEA. CDR3 sequence reads: CSVEDPGGTSPTGELFF. The CDR3 region has the DNA TGCAGCGTTGAAGATCCGGGTGGGACTTCCCCCACCGGGGAGCTGTTTTTT.

This clonotype was found many times. The genes are TRBV20-1 and TRBJ1-6; possibly TRBD1 for D (5 bases). CDR3 length: 17 residues. Looked up from germline, CDR1 is DFQATT and CDR2 is SNEGSKA (reference sequence). The V and J ends lost 0 bases and 5 bases respectively, with 17 bases between them. In nucleotides, the CDR3 is TGCAGTGCTAGAGATCCGGGGGGAGGGGCGAATAATTCACCCCTCCACTTT. It is translated as CSARDPGGGANNSPLHF.